The 17 T cell receptor beta chains below come from one sample, sequenced in a study of blood T cell repertoires in COVID-19. This table comes from immunoSEQ multiplex PCR, and its TCRdb copy is limited to in-frame clones, with some not included. Here the sample spans approximately 89,000 clones, 80% being singletons. The sequenced sample was peripheral blood. The receptors come from a woman aged 80 or over with acute or convalescent COVID-19.

The CDR3 region has the DNA TGTGCCAGCTCACTAAGAGGGGGCGCGACCGGGGAGCTGTTTTTT. Translation: CASSLRGGATGELFF. The rearrangement links TRBV18 to TRBJ2-2, with 7 nucleotides matching TRBD1. This CDR3 contains 15 residues. Germline V gives CDR1 KGHSH, CDR2 LQKENI. Trimming cost V 4 bases and J 5 bases; bases outside gene matches: 7.

This clone has just a few counts. The chain joins TRBV5-6 to TRBJ2-2, with TRBD2 identical over 14 bases. J was trimmed by 5 bases and V by 3 bases; bases with no gene match: 12. This CDR3 comprises 19 residues. Looked up from germline, CDR1 is SGHDT and CDR2 is YYEEEE. CDR3 sequence: CASSWLYGLAGGRTGELFF. The CDR3 bases are TGTGCCAGCAGCTGGCTCTACGGACTAGCGGGAGGAAGGACCGGGGAGCTGTTTTTT. Using reference TRBV5-6 and TRBJ2-2 for the parts outside the CDR3, the full variable domain is DAGVTQSPTHLIKTRGQQVTLRCSPKSGHDTVSWYQQALGQGPQFIFQYYEEEERQRGNFPDRFSGHQFPNYSSELNVNALLLGDSALYLCASSWLYGLAGGRTGELFFGEGSRLTVL.

The chain recombines TRBV10-1 with TRBJ2-7; D perhaps matches TRBD2 (6 bases). The CDR3 runs 14 residues. CDR1 and CDR2 from the germline V gene are WNHNN and SYGVQD (reference sequence). V was cut by 4 bases and J by 4 bases, with 14 bases left in between. In DNA, the CDR3 is TGCGCCAGCAGTGTTGGTAGCGGCAAGTACGAGCAGTACTTC. Amino acids: CASSVGSGKYEQYF.

V usage is TRBV21-1 and J usage is TRBJ2-3; TRBD1 is taken as the D call from the table, unchecked against the DNA. TRBV21-1 corresponds to a pseudogene. This CDR3 comprises 13 residues. The CDR3 coding sequence is TGTGCCAGCTGCGACAGGGGGGAAGATACGCAGTATTTT. This sequence encodes CASCDRGEDTQYF.

The chain has TRBV6-5 and TRBJ1-3; possible D gene TRBD1, 5 bases. This CDR3 contains 16 residues. The V gene's germline CDR1 is MNHEY and CDR2 SVGAGI. V was shortened by 2 bases and J by 0 bases, with 11 bases between the two germline ends. The CDR3 region is CASSYALGGSGNTIYF. CDR3 nucleotide sequence: TGTGCCAGCAGTTACGCGTTGGGGGGCTCTGGAAACACCATATATTTT.

The genes are TRBV7-2 and TRBJ2-2; D is possibly TRBD1 (5 bases). The CDR3 has 15 residues. Germline assignment: CDR1 SGHTA and CDR2 FQGNSA. V was cut by 5 bases and J by 7 bases, with 17 bases left in between. In DNA form, the CDR3 reads TGTGCCAGCAGCCCCATGGGGCTTAGTGGCGGGGAGCTGTTTTTT. Its protein product is CASSPMGLSGGELFF.

The chain has TRBV19 and TRBJ1-5, with unresolved D. Trimming removed 1 base from V and 4 bases from J, with 8 bases in between. There are 14 residues in the CDR3. Germline CDR1 LNHDA, CDR2 SQIVND (reference sequence). In DNA, the CDR3 is TGTGCCAGTAGTATAGTAACAAATAATCAGCCCCAGCATTTT. It translates to CASSIVTNNQPQHF.

This rearrangement joins TRBV18 to TRBJ1-1, with TRBD1 matching over 9 bases. This CDR3 has 14 residues. J lost 4 bases, V lost 3 bases, and 3 bases had no gene match. In germline, CDR1 is KGHSH, CDR2 LQKENI. In DNA, the CDR3 is TGTGCCAGCTCACCGGACAGGGGAGCCACTGAAGCTTTCTTT. This encodes CASSPDRGATEAFF.

This clone was seen only a few times. The chain couples TRBV5-4 to TRBJ2-5; 7 positions match TRBD1. V shed 3 bases, J shed 2 bases, and the junction held 7 bases outside the gene matches. This CDR3 comprises 15 residues. CDR1 and CDR2 from the germline V gene are SGHNT and YYREEE (reference sequence). The CDR3 DNA follows: TGTGCCAGCAGCTATAACCGGGACAGACAAGAGACCCAGTACTTC. It codes for CASSYNRDRQETQYF.

V is TRBV19 and J is TRBJ2-7, with 10 bases matching TRBD1. This CDR3 comprises 12 residues. The ends lost 9 bases at V and 5 bases at J; junction bases unmatched: 4. Germline lookup yields CDR1 LNHDA and CDR2 SQIVND (reference sequence). This chain's CDR3 is CASGTGVDEQYF. The CDR3 DNA reads TGTGCCAGCGGGACAGGGGTAGACGAGCAGTACTTC. The entire variable domain, with the rest obtained from reference TRBV19 and TRBJ2-7, is as follows: DGGITQSPKYLFRKEGQNVTLSCEQNLNHDAMYWYRQDPGQGLRLIYYSQIVNDFQKGDIAEGYSVSREKKESFPLTVTSAQKNPTAFYLCASGTGVDEQYFGPGTRLTVT.

The rearrangement uses TRBV7-3 and TRBJ2-3; TRBD2 is a possible D gene (5 bases). This CDR3 spans 16 amino acids. Between the trimmed V and J ends, which lost 3 bases and 2 bases, there was a span of 15 bases. Germline CDR1 SGHTA, CDR2 FQGTGA. The CDR3 DNA reads TGTGCCAGCAGCTTCCTTAGCGTTTCCTCCACAGATACGCAGTATTTT. Encoded protein: CASSFLSVSSTDTQYF. Looking up the rest from reference TRBV7-3 and TRBJ2-3 gives the full variable domain: GAGVSQTPSNKVTEKGKYVELRCDPISGHTALYWYRQSLGQGPEFLIYFQGTGAADDSGLPNDRFFAVRPEGSVSTLKIQRTERGDSAVYLCASSFLSVSSTDTQYFGPGTRLTVL.

The chain couples TRBV2 to TRBJ2-7; a weak D match, TRBD1 (5 bases). Germline loops: CDR1 SNHLY, CDR2 FYNNEI. The CDR3 spans 12 residues. The V end lost 6 bases, the J end lost 2 bases, and 8 bases lay between the germline ends. The CDR3 DNA sequence: TGTGCCAGCAGACAGGTTCCCTACGAGCAGTACTTC. Protein: CASRQVPYEQYF.

This chain connects TRBV7-9 to TRBJ2-1; 8 nucleotides match TRBD2. The CDR3 extends over 15 amino acids. Germline values: CDR1 SEHNR, CDR2 FQNEAQ (reference sequence). The trim removed 5 bases at V and 4 bases at J, leaving 7 bases unmatched. In DNA form, the CDR3 reads TGTGCCAGCAGCCCAAAAGCGGGGGAGTACAATGAGCAGTTCTTC. Translation: CASSPKAGEYNEQFF. The variable domain in full, completed from reference TRBV7-9 and TRBJ2-1, reads DTGVSQNPRHKITKRGQNVTFRCDPISEHNRLYWYRQTLGQGPEFLTYFQNEAQLEKSRLLSDRFSAERPKGSFSTLEIQRTEQGDSAMYLCASSPKAGEYNEQFFGPGTRLTVL.

This chain joins TRBV9 and TRBJ1-1; D is ambiguous. V dropped 3 bases and J dropped 3 bases, with 9 bases sitting between them. There are 13 residues in the CDR3. Germline assignment: CDR1 SGDLS and CDR2 YYNGEE. The CDR3 DNA is TGTGCCAGCAGCGCCCAGGTGGACACTGAAGCTTTCTTT. Protein: CASSAQVDTEAFF.

This sequence joins TRBV5-1 and TRBJ2-1, with D tentatively TRBD2 (6 bases). Trimming cost V 2 bases and J 3 bases, with 12 bases left between them. CDR1 SGHRS and CDR2 YFSETQ come from the germline V gene. This CDR3 has 15 amino acids. CDR3 in DNA: TGCGCCAGCAGCTTAGAGTGGGACTTCTACAATGAGCAGTTCTTC. It is translated as CASSLEWDFYNEQFF.

V usage is TRBV12-3 or TRBV12-4 and J usage is TRBJ1-1; the D is unclear. V lost 5 bases and J lost 8, with 9 bases in between. The CDR3 loop spans 11 amino acids. The CDR3 DNA follows: TGTGCCAGCAGTGAGTATAAGGAAGCTTTCTTT. Encoded protein: CASSEYKEAFF.

The CDR3 DNA is TGTGCCAGCAGCCAAGTTTACGTGACAGGGGATAGCAATCAGCCCCAGCATTTT. Translation: CASSQVYVTGDSNQPQHF. The J gene is TRBJ1-5, the V gene TRBV3-1 (or the pseudogene TRBV3-2), with 8 bases matching TRBD1. The CDR3 extends over 18 amino acids. V trimming: 1 base; J trimming: 0 bases; junction bases outside the gene matches: 8. Per germline, CDR1 LGHDT and CDR2 YNNKEL (reference sequence).